This is a list of T cell receptor beta chains from one sample in a study of blood T cell repertoires in COVID-19. Sequenced by immunoSEQ multiplex PCR; TCRdb stores in-frame clones only, minus some. The sample includes around 130,000 clones, about four fifths of them seen just once. Material: peripheral blood. These receptors were taken from a man older than 75 with acute or convalescent COVID-19. CDR3s include the opening cysteine and the closing phenylalanine or tryptophan. The order of the fields is D gene, V gene, clone size, J gene, CDR3 DNA, CDR3 protein. D genes are given only for firm matches. For some rows the clone size is stated as once, few or many, or as a class when expanded; others skip it.

D gene: .; V gene: TRBV2; clone size: once; J gene: TRBJ1-4; CDR3 DNA: TGTGCCAGCAGCGACAGGCTGTCTAATGAAAAACTGTTTTTT; CDR3 protein: CASSDRLSNEKLFF
D gene: TRBD1; V gene: TRBV9; clone size: .; J gene: TRBJ1-2; CDR3 DNA: TGTGCCAGCAGCATCTCAGGGGGTAGCTATGGCTACACCTTC; CDR3 protein: CASSISGGSYGYTF
D gene: .; V gene: TRBV7-2; clone size: once; J gene: TRBJ1-1; CDR3 DNA: TGTGCCAGCAGCTTTAGTACAGCGAACACTGAAGCTTTCTTT; CDR3 protein: CASSFSTANTEAFF
D gene: TRBD1; V gene: TRBV2; clone size: .; J gene: TRBJ1-2; CDR3 DNA: TGTGCCAGCAGTGAGCCCCCGGGACAGGGGAATGGCTACACCTTC; CDR3 protein: CASSEPPGQGNGYTF
D gene: TRBD1; V gene: TRBV2; clone size: .; J gene: TRBJ1-2; CDR3 DNA: TGTGCCAGCAGTAGCTTAGGACAGGGGTATGGCTACACCTTC; CDR3 protein: CASSSLGQGYGYTF
D gene: .; V gene: TRBV28; clone size: .; J gene: TRBJ1-1; CDR3 DNA: TGTGCCAGCAGTTTCCGGGACATTACAAACCCCCATTGGAACACTGAAGCTTTCTTT; CDR3 protein: CASSFRDITNPHWNTEAFF
D gene: TRBD2; V gene: TRBV4-1; clone size: once; J gene: TRBJ2-7; CDR3 DNA: TGCGCCAGCAGCCAAGGTCGGGGGGGCGATTACGAGCAGTACTTC; CDR3 protein: CASSQGRGGDYEQYF
D gene: .; V gene: TRBV28; clone size: .; J gene: TRBJ1-1; CDR3 DNA: TGTGCCAGCAGTTTAAATCGAAAGGGGGAAGCTTTCTTT; CDR3 protein: CASSLNRKGEAFF
D gene: TRBD1; V gene: TRBV4-1; clone size: .; J gene: TRBJ1-1; CDR3 DNA: TGCGCCAGCAGCCAACCCGGGACAGGGATAGAAGCTTTCTTT; CDR3 protein: CASSQPGTGIEAFF
D gene: TRBD1; V gene: TRBV10-3; clone size: .; J gene: TRBJ1-2; CDR3 DNA: TGTGCCATCAGTGGAGGACAGGGGCATAACTATGGCTACACCTTC; CDR3 protein: CAISGGQGHNYGYTF
D gene: .; V gene: TRBV2; clone size: .; J gene: TRBJ2-1; CDR3 DNA: TGTGCCAGCATAGGGGCCTACAATGAGCAGTTCTTC; CDR3 protein: CASIGAYNEQFF
D gene: TRBD1; V gene: TRBV11-2; clone size: few; J gene: TRBJ1-5; CDR3 DNA: TGTGCCAGCAGCGAGGGGGCGGGGAGCAATCAGCCCCAGCATTTT; CDR3 protein: CASSEGAGSNQPQHF
D gene: .; V gene: TRBV28; clone size: few; J gene: TRBJ2-7; CDR3 DNA: TGTGCCAGCAGTTTATTGGCAGGGTCCTACGAGCAGTACTTC; CDR3 protein: CASSLLAGSYEQYF
D gene: .; V gene: TRBV5-1; clone size: .; J gene: TRBJ2-2; CDR3 DNA: TGCGCCAGCAGCCCTAGACTGAACACCGGGGAGCTGTTTTTT; CDR3 protein: CASSPRLNTGELFF
D gene: TRBD2; V gene: TRBV30; clone size: .; J gene: TRBJ2-3; CDR3 DNA: TGTGCCTGGAGTGTAGGATCGGGGGGTAGCACAGATACGCAGTATTTT; CDR3 protein: CAWSVGSGGSTDTQYF
D gene: TRBD1; V gene: TRBV6-5; clone size: .; J gene: TRBJ1-1; CDR3 DNA: TGTGCCAGCAGGGATCGGGACAGCGAGAGGGCTTTCTTT; CDR3 protein: CASRDRDSERAFF
D gene: TRBD1; V gene: TRBV18; clone size: .; J gene: TRBJ1-2; CDR3 DNA: TGTGCCACCCAACCAACTACAGGGGCCGGCTACACCTTC; CDR3 protein: CATQPTTGAGYTF
D gene: .; V gene: TRBV5-1; clone size: .; J gene: TRBJ1-3; CDR3 DNA: TGCGCCAGCAGCCGCGGGGGGGATTTAGACACCATATATTTT; CDR3 protein: CASSRGGDLDTIYF
D gene: .; V gene: TRBV29-1; clone size: .; J gene: TRBJ2-1; CDR3 DNA: TGCAGCGTTGGGGGGGTTGAAGGAAATGAGCAGTTCTTC; CDR3 protein: CSVGGVEGNEQFF
D gene: .; V gene: TRBV27; clone size: .; J gene: TRBJ1-6; CDR3 DNA: TGTGCCAGCAGTCCCGCCGGGCAGGGTTCACCCCTCCACTTT; CDR3 protein: CASSPAGQGSPLHF